This note documents a single T cell receptor (beta chain) sequence. Its antigen is still unknown. Base qualities are not provided; no much larger clone lies one nucleotide away. This sample was included in a study of blood T cells in healthy people across ages (dated by TCRdb to 2014 to 2015). Context from the whole study: Template switching captured roughly one uniquely barcoded TCR beta cDNA molecule per two T cells in model experiments. To avoid experimental bias, donors of different ages were spread randomly across the sequencing lanes. Four age groups were formed from the donors: young (average approximately 15 years), middle-aged (approximately 42), aged (roughly 56) and long-lived (more than 75). Two additional independent replicas of 1 million unique cDNA reads from the same blood draw were analyzed for two donors (one aged 18 to 29 and one aged 80 or older). To track age-related changes in TCR beta repertoire diversity, the study relied on deep sequencing normalized with unique cDNA molecular identifiers.

CDR1 and CDR2 are read off the germline V gene as SGHRS and YFSETQ. Inclusive of the bounding cysteine and phenylalanine, the CDR3 is 14 residues long. Only CDR3 DNA is held: 42 bases, read in frame from base 1. The germline ends are 10 bases apart after V is trimmed by 0 bases and J by 6 bases. The donors were some 39 Caucasian individuals from Russia, aged about 6 to 95 years, who were systemically healthy. Approximately 9.3 milliliters of peripheral blood were drawn from each donor into EDTA-treated Vacutainer tubes. PBMCs were isolated by Ficoll-Paque density-gradient centrifugation, with at least 6.5 million obtained per sample. Trizol reagent was used to extract total RNA from PBMCs, with at least 5 micrograms per sample. Naive CD45RAhigh/CD27high T cell percentages were measured by flow cytometry on a PBMC aliquot from every donor. Receptor libraries were prepared by 5' RACE. For sequencing, an Illumina HiSeq 2500 was employed. The second PCR ran for about 7 to 11 cycles and used a J-beta primer mix along with a sample-barcoded 5' primer. Each TCR beta cDNA molecule received a unique molecular identifier from a template-switch 5' adaptor carrying 12 random nucleotides. Each sample yielded at least 3 million CDR3-containing paired-end reads. The Mint cDNA synthesis kit, primed by a TRBC-specific oligonucleotide, was used to synthesize first-strand cDNA from all RNA. Following uracil-DNA glycosylase treatment, a first 18-cycle PCR with universal primers M1SS and BC2_uni_R was performed on all cDNA. Processing in the source paper ran as follows. Each sample was normalized by randomly selecting 1 million high-quality reads, each carrying a distinct molecular identifier. Instead of being binned into consensus sequences, reads that shared molecular identifiers were thrown out. MiTCR, set to a Q25 quality threshold and the strictest error-elimination algorithm, was used for CDR3 identification, clonotype clustering and error correction. Lower-bound total TCR beta diversity was estimated with a nonparametric unseen species model using Euler transformation. TCRdb applied fastp at Q25 and MiXCR to the public reads, then kept only in-frame beta chains. A single entry per CDR3 protein holds the most common genes and DNA from its merged rows. The authors' filters were not applied to this entry. In this sample the table shows about 640,000 distinct CDR3 sequences, about 53% of which occur a single time. Around 37% of the sample is held by the ten biggest clonotypes.

What the study reported, not specific to this receptor: Because profiling used bulk unsorted PBMCs, naive and antigen-experienced compartments could not be compared conclusively. A strong correlation was found between observed TCR beta diversity and the percentage of naive T cells measured by flow cytometry. The CMV infection status of donors was not known, potentially confounding age-related changes in expanded clonotypes. Estimates of total diversity based on one million sequenced T cells were regarded as lower bounds and as underestimates. Observed TCR beta diversity per million T cells fell roughly linearly with age, and a significant reduction was already apparent by age around 40. Compared with the aged group, the long-lived group had more naive CD4+ T cells, fewer expanded clones and increased TCR diversity, a pattern suggesting age selection.

Recombination linked TRBV5-1 to TRBJ2-1, with the D segment identity uncertain. The receptor comes from a man aged 60-69 years in good health. Sequencing input: blood. The CDR3 region: CASSLDPVGNEQFF. Read as DNA, the sequence is TGCGCCAGCAGCTTGGATCCAGTAGGCAATGAGCAGTTCTTC.